The present T cell receptor (beta chain) was sequenced within a study of identical twins. Points from the study as a whole: In drawing conclusions, the study used cross-sectional statistical analysis and did not follow the same donors.

TCRdb reprocessed the 5' RACE reads via MiXCR and lists one record per CDR3 protein. The data hold hundreds of thousands of distinct CDR3 sequences, with 12% observed a single time. Germline V gene lookup returns CDR1 DFQATT and CDR2 SNEGSKA (reference sequence). J lost 1 base, V lost 4 bases, and 4 bases had no gene match. The CDR3 spans 14 residues. Remarks on this clonotype: Its cognate antigen is unknown.

These data were also reused for a study on yellow fever vaccine responses in identical twins. That study reports: Convergence reportedly seemed to mark part of the twins' vaccine T cell response, with personalization marking the rest.

The clonotype comes from a woman aged 18-30 years in good health. Specimen: PBMCs. The chain carries TRBV20-1 and TRBJ1-5; 7 bases are shared with TRBD1. As DNA, the CDR3 is TGCAGTGCTACTACAGGGGCGAGCAATCAGCCCCAGCATTTT. Protein: CSATTGASNQPQHF.